This T cell receptor beta chain originates from a study of T-cell memory formation after mild COVID-19. Study-level findings and limits: Largely, contracting CD4+ clones fell within CM and EM, and contracting CD8+ clones within EMRA. Later expanders leaned CD4+, whereas day 15 to 85 contracting clones were balanced CD4/CD8. Proof of SARS-CoV-2 specificity was absent for the second-wave clones that crested on day 37.

Germline CDR1 SGHNT, CDR2 YYREEE (reference sequence). The CDR3 contains 16 residues. V shed 2 bases, J shed 0 bases, and the junction held 6 bases outside the gene matches. This clonotype was counted between two and nine times. Its specificity is not known. 5'RACE with constant-segment primers built TCRalpha and TCRbeta cDNA libraries with UMIs. TCRdb passed the 5' RACE reads through MiXCR, listing each CDR3 protein once. This table has tens of thousands of distinct CDR3 sequences, roughly 25% appearing once. V usage is TRBV5-4 and J usage is TRBJ2-3; 7 positions agree with TRBD1. Material: PBMCs or a T cell subset sorted from them (not recorded which). The sequence derives from a man younger than 35 who had mild COVID-19 (a few samples of this study predate the infection). Cell type and time point are not known. The CDR3 nucleotides are TGTGCCAGCAGCTTAGCGACAGGGACAAGCACAGATACGCAGTATTTT. Protein sequence: CASSLATGTSTDTQYF.